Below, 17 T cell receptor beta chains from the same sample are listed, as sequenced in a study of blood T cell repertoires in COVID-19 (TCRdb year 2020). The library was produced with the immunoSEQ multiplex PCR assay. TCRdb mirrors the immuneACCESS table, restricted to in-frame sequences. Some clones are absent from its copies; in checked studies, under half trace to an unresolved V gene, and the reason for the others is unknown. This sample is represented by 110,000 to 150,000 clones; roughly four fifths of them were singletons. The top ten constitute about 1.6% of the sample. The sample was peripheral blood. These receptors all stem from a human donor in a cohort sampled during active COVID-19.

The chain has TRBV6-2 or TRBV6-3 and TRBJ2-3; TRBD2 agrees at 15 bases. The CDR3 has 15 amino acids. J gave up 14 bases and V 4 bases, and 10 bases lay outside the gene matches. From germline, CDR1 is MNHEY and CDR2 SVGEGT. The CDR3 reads CASSSRTSGRAEGYF. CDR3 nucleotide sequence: TGTGCCAGCAGTTCTAGGACTAGCGGGAGGGCCGAGGGGTATTTT.

The CDR3 spells CASSYEGGLYEQYF. The CDR3 DNA follows: TGTGCCAGCAGTTACGAGGGGGGGCTCTACGAGCAGTACTTC. The chain recombines TRBV6-2 or TRBV6-3 with TRBJ2-7; weak D call: TRBD2 (7 bases). This CDR3 is 14 amino acids long. V shed 2 bases and J shed 3 bases, with 11 bases lying between them. Germline CDR1 and CDR2: MNHEY and SVGEGT.

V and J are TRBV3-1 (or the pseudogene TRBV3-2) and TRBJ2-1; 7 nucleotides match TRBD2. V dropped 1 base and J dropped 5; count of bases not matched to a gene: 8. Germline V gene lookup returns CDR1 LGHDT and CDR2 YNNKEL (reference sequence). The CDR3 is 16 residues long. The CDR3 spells CASSQVSGRGNNEQFF. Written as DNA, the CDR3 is TGTGCCAGCAGCCAAGTTAGCGGGCGGGGGAACAATGAGCAGTTCTTC.

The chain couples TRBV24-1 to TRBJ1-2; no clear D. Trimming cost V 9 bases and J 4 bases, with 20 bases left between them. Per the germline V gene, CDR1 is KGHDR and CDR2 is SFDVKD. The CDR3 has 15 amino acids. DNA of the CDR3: TGTGCCACCGGCCAAATCTTCTTCTTCCTCTATGGCTACACCTTC. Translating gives CATGQIFFFLYGYTF.

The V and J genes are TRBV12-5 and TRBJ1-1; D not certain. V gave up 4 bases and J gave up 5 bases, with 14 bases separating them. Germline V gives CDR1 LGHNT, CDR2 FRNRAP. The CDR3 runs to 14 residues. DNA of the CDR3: TGTGCTAGTGGTTGGTGGATACCTAGGACTGAAGCTTTCTTT. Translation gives CASGWWIPRTEAFF.

In DNA form, the CDR3 reads TGTGCCAGCTCTCCCGGGACAGCTTCTGGAAACACCATATATTTT. Residues: CASSPGTASGNTIYF. The V gene is TRBV28, the J gene TRBJ1-3; 7 bases agree with TRBD1. J was trimmed by 1 base and V by 8 bases; bases with no gene match: 8. The CDR3 has 15 amino acids. Germline-derived CDR1 and CDR2 are MDHEN and SYDVKM.

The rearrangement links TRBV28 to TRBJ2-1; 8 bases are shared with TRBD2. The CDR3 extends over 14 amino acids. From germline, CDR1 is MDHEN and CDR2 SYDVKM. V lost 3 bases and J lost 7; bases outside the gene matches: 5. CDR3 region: CASSFGGRRNEQFF. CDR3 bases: TGTGCCAGCAGTTTTGGCGGGAGGCGGAATGAGCAGTTCTTC.

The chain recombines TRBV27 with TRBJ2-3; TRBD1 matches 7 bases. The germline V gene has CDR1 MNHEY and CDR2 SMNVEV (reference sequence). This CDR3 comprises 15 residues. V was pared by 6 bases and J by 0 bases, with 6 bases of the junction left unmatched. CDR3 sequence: CASSPGQYSTDTQYF. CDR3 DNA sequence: TGTGCCAGCAGCCCGGGACAGTATAGCACAGATACGCAGTATTTT.

CDR3 sequence: CASSPSGRDTQYF. The CDR3 DNA reads TGCGCCAGCAGCCCCTCGGGGAGGGACACGCAGTATTTT. This chain links TRBV5-1 with TRBJ2-3, with 7 bases aligning to TRBD2. V lost 4 bases to trimming and J lost 9 bases; unmatched junction nucleotides: 8. CDR3 length: 13 amino acids. Per germline, CDR1 SGHRS and CDR2 YFSETQ.

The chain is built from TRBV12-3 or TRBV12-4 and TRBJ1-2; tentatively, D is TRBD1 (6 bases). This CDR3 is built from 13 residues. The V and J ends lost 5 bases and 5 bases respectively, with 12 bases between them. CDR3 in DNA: TGTGCCAGCAGTACAGAACAGGGATATGGCTACACCTTC. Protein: CASSTEQGYGYTF.

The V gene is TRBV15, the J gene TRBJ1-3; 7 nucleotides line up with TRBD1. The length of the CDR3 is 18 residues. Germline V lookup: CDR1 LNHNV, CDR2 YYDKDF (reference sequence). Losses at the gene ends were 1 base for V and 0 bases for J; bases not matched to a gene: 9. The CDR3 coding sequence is TGTGCCACCAGCAGAGTCCGGTGGGACAGTTACTCTGGAAACACCATATATTTT. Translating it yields CATSRVRWDSYSGNTIYF.

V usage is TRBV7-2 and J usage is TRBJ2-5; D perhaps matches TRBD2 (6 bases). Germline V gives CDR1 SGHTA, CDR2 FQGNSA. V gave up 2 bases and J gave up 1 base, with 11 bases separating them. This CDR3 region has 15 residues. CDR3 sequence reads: CASSLLLAFQETQYF. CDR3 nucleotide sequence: TGTGCCAGCAGCTTACTCCTAGCGTTCCAAGAGACCCAGTACTTC.

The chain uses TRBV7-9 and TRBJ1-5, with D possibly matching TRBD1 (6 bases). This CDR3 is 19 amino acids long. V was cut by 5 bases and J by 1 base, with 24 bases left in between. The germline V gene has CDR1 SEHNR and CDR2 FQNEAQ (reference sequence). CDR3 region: CASSLVTGTRQLSNQPQHF. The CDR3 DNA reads TGTGCCAGCAGCCTCGTGACAGGCACTCGGCAACTAAGCAATCAGCCCCAGCATTTT. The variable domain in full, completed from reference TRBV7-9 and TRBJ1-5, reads DTGVSQNPRHKITKRGQNVTFRCDPISEHNRLYWYRQTLGQGPEFLTYFQNEAQLEKSRLLSDRFSAERPKGSFSTLEIQRTEQGDSAMYLCASSLVTGTRQLSNQPQHFGDGTRLSIL.

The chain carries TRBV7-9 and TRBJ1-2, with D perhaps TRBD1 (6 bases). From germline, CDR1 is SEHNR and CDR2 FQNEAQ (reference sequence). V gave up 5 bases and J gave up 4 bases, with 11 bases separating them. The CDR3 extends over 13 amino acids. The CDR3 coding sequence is TGTGCCAGCAGCGGGGGCTGGGGCTATGGCTACACCTTC. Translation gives CASSGGWGYGYTF.

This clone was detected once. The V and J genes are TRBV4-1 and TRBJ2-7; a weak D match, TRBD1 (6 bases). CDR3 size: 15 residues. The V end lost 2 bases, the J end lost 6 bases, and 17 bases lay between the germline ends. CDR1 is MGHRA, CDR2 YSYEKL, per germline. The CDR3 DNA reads TGCGCCAGCAGCCAAAAGACAGGCGACTTGCGCGAGCAGTACTTC. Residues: CASSQKTGDLREQYF.

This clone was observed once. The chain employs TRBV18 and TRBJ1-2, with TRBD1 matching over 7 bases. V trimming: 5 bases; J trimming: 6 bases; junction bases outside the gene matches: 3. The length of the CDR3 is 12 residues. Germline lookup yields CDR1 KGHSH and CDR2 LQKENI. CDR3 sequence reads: CASSATGDGYTF. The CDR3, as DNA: TGTGCCAGCTCAGCTACAGGGGATGGCTACACCTTC.

In DNA form, the CDR3 reads TGTGCCAGTAGTATGTCGGGAACTTGGGGCTATGGCTACACCTTC. Residues: CASSMSGTWGYGYTF. This chain uses TRBV19 with TRBJ1-2; D remains ambiguous. CDR1 and CDR2 from the germline V gene are LNHDA and SQIVND (reference sequence). The CDR3 spans 15 residues. V was clipped by 3 bases and J by 4 bases, with 15 bases between them.